The rows below give T cell receptor beta chains drawn from one sample of a study of tumor-infiltrating lymphocytes in primary liver carcinoma. TCRdb independently ran MiXCR on the multiplex PCR reads; one entry per CDR3 protein. The sample has some 320,000 distinct CDR3 sequences; more than 55% are singletons. Source material: peripheral blood. The receptors were sampled from a man aged 35 to 55 with primary liver carcinoma and hepatitis B virus infection. CDR3s include the opening cysteine and the closing phenylalanine or tryptophan.

j_call v_call cdr3_aa
TRBJ2-7 TRBV6-2/TRBV6-3 CASSDPRTPYEQYF
TRBJ1-2 TRBV6-1 CASSSPGSLASYGYTF
TRBJ2-7 TRBV11-2 CASSLGGSGYSYEQYF
TRBJ2-1 TRBV5-1 CASSRRGGDEQFF
TRBJ2-3 TRBV24-1 CATSVGGSSTDTQYF
TRBJ2-1 TRBV29-1 CSVDRGRTSRHEQFF
TRBJ2-7 TRBV5-1 CASSLVSNSYEQYF
TRBJ2-2 TRBV6-1 CATRWDTKNTGEPFF
TRBJ1-5 TRBV12-3/TRBV12-4 CASSFSVEDQPQHF
TRBJ1-1 TRBV6-2/TRBV6-3 CASSEQERGTEAFF
TRBJ1-4 TRBV4-3 CASSQDVGNEKLFF
TRBJ1-1 TRBV2 CASSQTRGLGATEAFF
TRBJ2-7 TRBV7-9 CASSVDSYRDYEQYF
TRBJ1-5 TRBV6-6 CASSYLAMVGTGGSQLQHF
TRBJ1-5 TRBV5-1 CASSLGPAGNQPQHF
TRBJ1-1 TRBV6-2/TRBV6-3 CTSSSLDSGTGWDGTKAFF
TRBJ2-6 TRBV30 CARDSGARAKVLTF
TRBJ2-7 TRBV7-6 CASSPHQDSTVYEQYF
TRBJ2-7 TRBV6-5 CASRSLAGGPYEQYF
TRBJ2-3 TRBV28 CASTSQARATDTQYF
TRBJ1-1 TRBV11-2 CASSLVWGGDTEASF
TRBJ2-1 TRBV6-6 CASSDPVKGLGEQFF
TRBJ2-3 TRBV24-1 CATSPFGGGSTDTQYF
TRBJ1-2 TRBV4-1 CASSQGGVFGGYTF
TRBJ2-1 TRBV5-1 CASSLEGAYEQFF
TRBJ2-1 TRBV6-2/TRBV6-3 CASRTPGLAGANEQFF
TRBJ2-3 TRBV6-1 CASSLSGYTQYF
TRBJ2-3 TRBV11-2 CASSQGLAGVKDTQYF
TRBJ2-2 TRBV6-5 CASSQFPPGQGFTGELFF
TRBJ2-2 TRBV5-1 CAGRPGGDTGELFF
TRBJ1-1 TRBV11-3 CARSLRGGTEAFF
TRBJ2-7 TRBV11-2 CVSSPPSGYYEQHF
TRBJ2-1 TRBV7-2 CASGTGSNEQFF
TRBJ2-3 TRBV23-1 CASSSNGQGQIDTQYF
TRBJ2-1 TRBV24-1 CATSDDGTSEDNVQFF
TRBJ1-2 TRBV5-1 CASSLAGDNYGYTF
TRBJ1-1 TRBV11-2 CASSKLQGQITEAFF
TRBJ1-2 TRBV6-6 CASGYGGQDYGYTF
TRBJ1-6 TRBV28 CASSSSGPPLHF
TRBJ2-2 TRBV5-1 CASSSGTSGRNTGELFF
TRBJ2-6 TRBV11-2 CTSSPGLTGANVLTF
TRBJ2-3 TRBV4-2 CVSSQERAVTDTQYF
TRBJ2-7 TRBV28 CVSSFQGGSYEQYF
TRBJ1-6 TRBV5-6 CASSLLTGTNSPLHF
TRBJ1-4 TRBV10-3 CAIRGNENEKLFF
TRBJ1-6 TRBV6-5 CANSLRAVSPLHF